This TCR beta chain was captured by sequencing in a study of blood T cells in healthy people across ages. The authors ran a second PCR of about 6 to 11 cycles using a sample-barcoded 5' primer and a J-beta primer mix. TCRdb analysed the 5' RACE reads with MiXCR anew, one entry per CDR3 protein. The data contain some 1.1 million distinct CDR3 sequences, 35% to 40% of them singletons. This CDR3 region has 15 residues. Sequencing input: blood. The sequence derives from a man between 18 and 35 years old in good health. The rearrangement links TRBV21-1 to TRBJ2-5; the table's TRBD1 call for D was not verified on the DNA. TRBV21-1 has pseudogene status. CDR3 in DNA: TGTGCCAGCAGCAAAGTAGCGCCTTATCAAGAGACCCAGTACTTC. It specifies CASSKVAPYQETQYF.